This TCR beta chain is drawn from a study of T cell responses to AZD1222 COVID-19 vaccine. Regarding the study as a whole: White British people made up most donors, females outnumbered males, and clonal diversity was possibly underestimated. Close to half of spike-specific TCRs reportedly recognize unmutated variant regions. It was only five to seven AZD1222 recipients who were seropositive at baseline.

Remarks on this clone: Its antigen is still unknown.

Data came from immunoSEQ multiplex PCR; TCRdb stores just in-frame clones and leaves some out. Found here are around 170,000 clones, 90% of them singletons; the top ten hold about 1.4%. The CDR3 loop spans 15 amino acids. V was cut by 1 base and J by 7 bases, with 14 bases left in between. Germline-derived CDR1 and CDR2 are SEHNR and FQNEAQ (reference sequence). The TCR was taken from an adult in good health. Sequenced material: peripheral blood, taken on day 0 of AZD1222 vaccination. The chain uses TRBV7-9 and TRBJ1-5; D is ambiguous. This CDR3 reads CASSLGGGVEQPQHF. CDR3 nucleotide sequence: TGTGCCAGCAGCTTAGGCGGCGGGGTGGAGCAGCCCCAGCATTTT. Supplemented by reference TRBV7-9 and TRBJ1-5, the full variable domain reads DTGVSQNPRHKITKRGQNVTFRCDPISEHNRLYWYRQTLGQGPEFLTYFQNEAQLEKSRLLSDRFSAERPKGSFSTLEIQRTEQGDSAMYLCASSLGGGVEQPQHFGDGTRLSIL.